This T cell receptor beta chain was sequenced in a study of OX40 agonist ivuxolimab in advanced cancers. Individuals having autoimmune disease history or systemic immunosuppression were not enrolled. V was shortened by 8 bases and J by 4 bases, with 12 bases between the two germline ends. Germline V gene data show CDR1 as KGHSH and CDR2 as LQKENI. This CDR3 region has 12 residues. Some clones are missing from TCRdb's copy, which holds only in-frame ones; the method was immunoSEQ multiplex PCR. The sample includes around 50,000 clones, over 80% seen only once; the top ten take approximately 3.4%. This receptor was identified in an adult with an advanced solid tumor such as melanoma, head and neck, liver or kidney cancer. Sequences were derived from CD4+ or CD8+ T cells sorted from blood, sampled in a trial of the OX40 agonist ivuxolimab. The chain employs TRBV18 and TRBJ2-7, with D maybe TRBD2 (6 bases). The CDR3 nucleotides are TGTGCCAGCCGACCGGAGGGTTACGAGCAGTACTTC. It codes for CASRPEGYEQYF.